Presented here are 25 T cell receptor beta chains from one specimen sequenced in a study of vaccination effects on CD4 cells after COVID-19. No antigen has been assigned to these receptors. Ahead of sequencing, the ViraFEST assay grew antigen-specific CD4+ T cells using viral peptide pools. The authors isolated CD4+ T cells after roughly 10 days of culture. PCR-confirmed SARS-CoV-2 infection occurred in the person between March and December 2020. Here immunoSEQ multiplex PCR was the method, and the copy in TCRdb shows in-frame clones only, minus some. The sample lists fewer than 25,000 clones, around 74% occurring once. The sequences come from CD4+ T cells from PBMCs cultured with a peptide pool, collected before COVID-19 vaccination. These TCRs come from a human donor who had a prior SARS-CoV-2 infection.

The chain uses TRBV25-1 and TRBJ2-1, with 16 positions matching TRBD2. CDR3 size: 17 residues. Germline V gene data show CDR1 as MGHDK and CDR2 as SYGVNS. V shed 2 bases and J 8 bases; nucleotides not matched to a gene: 6. CDR3 in amino acids: CASSENSGTSGRDEQFF. For the CDR3, the DNA is TGTGCCAGCAGTGAAAATTCAGGGACTAGCGGGAGGGATGAGCAGTTCTTC.

V is TRBV5-6 and J is TRBJ1-1; weak D call: TRBD1 (6 bases). Trimming shortened V by 2 bases and J by 10 bases, and 15 bases separated the two germline ends. The CDR3 is made up of 13 amino acids. Germline values: CDR1 SGHDT, CDR2 YYEEEE. The CDR3: CASSFGYGGSAFF. In nucleotides, the CDR3 is TGTGCCAGCAGCTTCGGCTATGGGGGCTCAGCTTTCTTT. The full variable domain, its missing parts supplied by reference TRBV5-6 and TRBJ1-1, is DAGVTQSPTHLIKTRGQQVTLRCSPKSGHDTVSWYQQALGQGPQFIFQYYEEEERQRGNFPDRFSGHQFPNYSSELNVNALLLGDSALYLCASSFGYGGSAFFGQGTRLTVV.

There are a few counts of this clone. The chain links TRBV25-1 to TRBJ1-1, with a possible D match to TRBD1 (6 bases). Germline V gene lookup returns CDR1 MGHDK and CDR2 SYGVNS. Trimming stripped 2 bases from V and 10 bases from J, with 14 bases between. This CDR3 has 13 amino acids. CDR3 in amino acids: CASSENGGFGAFF. The CDR3 nucleotides are TGTGCCAGCAGTGAAAATGGGGGCTTCGGAGCTTTCTTT.

This rearrangement joins TRBV20-1 to TRBJ2-3; D gene ambiguous. Per the germline V gene, CDR1 is DFQATT and CDR2 is SNEGSKA (reference sequence). The CDR3 has 14 residues. Between the trimmed V and J ends, which lost 3 bases and 0 bases, there was a span of 10 bases. The CDR3 sequence: CSASGGVSTDTQYF. The DNA of the CDR3 is TGCAGTGCTAGTGGCGGTGTTAGCACAGATACGCAGTATTTT.

V and J are TRBV6-5 and TRBJ1-2; possibly TRBD1 for D (5 bases). V dropped 11 bases and J dropped 2 bases, with 12 bases sitting between them. CDR1 is MNHEY, CDR2 SVGAGI, per germline. There are 12 residues in the CDR3. CDR3 protein: CAVLEGNYGYTF. DNA for the CDR3: TGTGCCGTGTTAGAGGGGAACTATGGCTACACCTTC.

This rearrangement joins TRBV7-9 to TRBJ2-7, with 8 bases matching TRBD1. The CDR3 contains 14 residues. Germline CDR1 and CDR2: SEHNR and FQNEAQ (reference sequence). The V and J ends lost 3 bases and 3 bases, in that order; junction bases with no gene match: 4. CDR3 region: CASSLGQAFYEQYF. The CDR3 nucleotides read TGTGCCAGCAGCTTGGGACAGGCCTTCTACGAGCAGTACTTC.

This clone was found a few times. This chain joins TRBV9 and TRBJ2-1; the D gene is possibly TRBD1 (6 bases). Germline CDR1 reads SGDLS; CDR2 reads YYNGEE. The CDR3 loop spans 15 amino acids. V was trimmed by 0 bases and J by 8 bases, leaving 15 bases between them. Written as DNA, the CDR3 is TGTGCCAGCAGCGTAGCAGGGGACGAGTGGGATGAGCAGTTCTTC. Protein sequence: CASSVAGDEWDEQFF.

The sample holds one count of this clone. The chain has TRBV7-8 and TRBJ1-6, with 8 bases identical to TRBD1. V shed 5 bases and J 0 bases; nucleotides not matched to a gene: 6. Germline CDR1 reads SGHVS; CDR2 reads FQNEAQ. The CDR3 sequence is 17 residues long. Written as DNA, the CDR3 is TGTGCCAGCAGCCCTGGACAGGGTCTCTCCTATAATTCACCCCTCCACTTT. Its translation: CASSPGQGLSYNSPLHF. Supplemented by reference TRBV7-8 and TRBJ1-6, the full variable domain reads GAGVSQSPRYKVAKRGQDVALRCDPISGHVSLFWYQQALGQGPEFLTYFQNEAQLDKSGLPSDRFFAERPEGSVSTLKIQRTQQEDSAVYLCASSPGQGLSYNSPLHFGNGTRLTVT.

This chain connects TRBV11-3 to TRBJ2-5; 8 bases map to TRBD1. This CDR3 has 14 residues. CDR1 is SGHNT, CDR2 YENEEA, per germline. The V gene end was trimmed by 4 bases and the J gene end by 3 bases; junction bases not matched to a gene: 4. In nucleotides, the CDR3 is TGTGCCAGCAGCTCGGGGACAGGTAAAGAGACCCAGTACTTC. Translated, it gives CASSSGTGKETQYF.

The gene calls are TRBV10-3 and TRBJ2-3; tentative D call: TRBD2 (5 bases). The ends were cut back, 3 bases at V and 4 bases at J, with 20 bases in the middle. The germline V gene encodes CDR1 ENHRY and CDR2 SYGVKD. The CDR3 spans 17 residues. The DNA of the CDR3 is TGTGCCATCAGTGAACCCGGGATGGTATTCCGGGCAGATACGCAGTATTTT. Its protein product is CAISEPGMVFRADTQYF.

As DNA, the CDR3 is TGCAGCGTTGAGGAGCGTGGGACCCAGTACTTC. The encoded protein is CSVEERGTQYF. The chain carries TRBV29-1 and TRBJ2-5; unclear D gene. V shed 3 bases and J shed 7 bases, with 9 bases lying between them. This CDR3 contains 11 residues. From germline, CDR1 is SQVTM and CDR2 ANQGSEA.

This chain joins TRBV30 and TRBJ1-5; D unresolved. The CDR3 spans 12 residues. Trimming shortened V by 0 bases and J by 6 bases, and 6 bases separated the two germline ends. Germline V gives CDR1 GTSNPN, CDR2 SVGIG (reference sequence). CDR3 sequence: CAWSVFSQPQHF. In DNA, the CDR3 is TGTGCCTGGAGTGTATTTAGTCAGCCCCAGCATTTT.

The rearrangement links TRBV11-3 to TRBJ2-1; D gene ambiguous. Trimming shortened V by 5 bases and J by 4 bases, and 6 bases separated the two germline ends. CDR1 and CDR2 (germline): SGHNT, YENEEA. The CDR3 runs 12 residues. The CDR3 here is CASSPRYNEQFF. For the CDR3, the DNA is TGTGCCAGCAGCCCCCGGTACAATGAGCAGTTCTTC.

The V gene is TRBV11-3, the J gene TRBJ2-5; possible D gene TRBD1, 6 bases. Trimming left V 1 base short and J 5 bases short, with 8 bases between. Germline loops: CDR1 SGHNT, CDR2 YENEEA. This CDR3 comprises 13 residues. DNA of the CDR3: TGTGCCAGCAGCTTAGCAGGGGTTGAGACCCAGTACTTC. Translating gives CASSLAGVETQYF.

The chain has TRBV5-1 and TRBJ2-5, with 12 positions matching TRBD2. Per germline, CDR1 SGHRS and CDR2 YFSETQ. Germline trimming cut 0 bases from V and 5 bases from J; bases unmatched to any gene: 14. This CDR3 spans 19 amino acids. CDR3 in DNA: TGCGCCAGCAGCTTGGCCTTGCTGGCTAGCGGGGGGGCCTGGGAGACCCAGTACTTC. Translating it yields CASSLALLASGGAWETQYF.

The CDR3 bases are TGTGCCACCAGCAGAGAGGCTAGAAACACCGGGGAGCTGTTTTTT. It codes for CATSREARNTGELFF. The V call is TRBV15, the J call TRBJ2-2; D uncertain. CDR1 and CDR2 from the germline V gene are LNHNV and YYDKDF (reference sequence). The CDR3 is 15 amino acids. Trimming removed 0 bases from V and 2 bases from J, with 7 bases in between.

The rearrangement uses TRBV15 and TRBJ1-2; D call uncertain. The CDR3 runs to 16 residues. Germline CDR1 LNHNV, CDR2 YYDKDF (reference sequence). The V and J ends lost 0 bases and 0 bases respectively, with 11 bases between them. The CDR3 DNA follows: TGTGCCACCAGCAGAGATTGGGCCTGGGCTAACTATGGCTACACCTTC. Translation gives CATSRDWAWANYGYTF.

V usage is TRBV20-1 and J usage is TRBJ1-6; D is unresolved. Germline CDR1 is DFQATT and CDR2 is SNEGSKA (reference sequence). The CDR3 has 14 residues. Trimming shortened V by 3 bases and J by 4 bases, and 10 bases separated the two germline ends. The CDR3 sequence is CSASLEGYNSPLHF. The CDR3 DNA reads as TGCAGTGCTAGTTTGGAGGGTTATAATTCACCCCTCCACTTT.

V usage is TRBV14 and J usage is TRBJ1-1; D possibly corresponds to TRBD1 (5 bases). CDR1 and CDR2 (germline): SGHDN, FVKESK. V was shortened by 5 bases and J by 1 base, with 8 bases between the two germline ends. The CDR3 totals 13 residues. The CDR3 loop reads CASSYQGNTEAFF. CDR3 bases: TGTGCCAGCAGCTATCAGGGGAACACTGAAGCTTTCTTT.

V usage is TRBV7-2 and J usage is TRBJ2-5, with no clear D. Germline assignment: CDR1 SGHTA and CDR2 FQGNSA. The V gene lost 5 bases and the J gene lost 5 bases, with 9 bases spanning the gap. This CDR3 has 12 amino acids. The chain's CDR3 is CASSPRFETQYF. As DNA, the CDR3 is TGTGCCAGCAGCCCGCGTTTTGAGACCCAGTACTTC.

The V gene is TRBV5-1, the J gene TRBJ2-7; no reliable D call. Germline V gene data show CDR1 as SGHRS and CDR2 as YFSETQ. The germline V and J ends were trimmed by 7 bases and 5 bases, with 16 bases remaining between them. The CDR3 extends over 13 amino acids. CDR3 protein: CASSRPELDEQYF. CDR3 bases: TGCGCCAGCTCTCGACCCGAACTCGACGAGCAGTACTTC.

The gene calls are TRBV2 and TRBJ2-5, with D tentatively TRBD2 (5 bases). Trimming stripped 7 bases from V and 4 bases from J, with 10 bases between. The germline CDR1 and CDR2 sequences are SNHLY and FYNNEI. The length of the CDR3 is 12 residues. The CDR3 loop is CASMGRGETQYF. CDR3 nucleotide sequence: TGTGCCAGCATGGGCCGGGGAGAGACCCAGTACTTC.

V usage is TRBV24-1 and J usage is TRBJ2-1; 9 bases are shared with TRBD1. The V gene end was trimmed by 5 bases and the J gene end by 2 bases; junction bases not matched to a gene: 3. This CDR3 contains 15 residues. Germline CDR1 KGHDR, CDR2 SFDVKD. The chain's CDR3 is CATSGGDRAYNEQFF. DNA for the CDR3: TGTGCCACCAGTGGGGGGGACAGGGCCTACAATGAGCAGTTCTTC.

The V call is TRBV15, the J call TRBJ2-1; possibly TRBD2 for D (6 bases). The germline V gene has CDR1 LNHNV and CDR2 YYDKDF (reference sequence). The CDR3 totals 17 residues. V lost 3 bases to trimming and J lost 8 bases, with 23 bases between them. The CDR3 sequence: CATSSGGLAASHDEQFF. Here the CDR3 DNA reads TGTGCCACCAGCAGCGGTGGGTTAGCGGCATCCCACGATGAGCAGTTCTTC. The full variable domain, rest sourced from reference TRBV15 and TRBJ2-1, is DAMVIQNPRYQVTQFGKPVTLSCSQTLNHNVMYWYQQKSSQAPKLLFHYYDKDFNNEADTPDNFQSRRPNTSFCFLDIRSPGLGDTAMYLCATSSGGLAASHDEQFFGPGTRLTVL.

The chain recombines TRBV4-2 with TRBJ2-7; TRBD2 agrees at 12 bases. The ends lost 4 bases at V and 5 bases at J; junction bases unmatched: 9. CDR1 is LGHNA, CDR2 YNFKEQ, per germline. This CDR3 comprises 16 residues. The CDR3 nucleotides read TGTGCCAGCAGCCCCCTTTACTCTAGCGGGAGGGACGAGCAGTACTTC. It codes for CASSPLYSSGRDEQYF.